The sequence of this TCR beta chain was determined in a study of blood T cell repertoires in COVID-19. The wider study: COVID-19 samples collected from the United States, Italy and Spain covered acute and convalescent phases. PBMCs, B-cell-depleted T cells, or T cells provided the cDNA or gDNA that made up the material.

The CDR3 length is 16 residues. Trimming removed 0 bases from V and 2 bases from J, with 10 bases in between. Per germline, CDR1 LGHNA and CDR2 YNFKEQ. Per the original data handling: Estimated nucleated cell counts came from reference gene primer amplification. Only in-frame clones appear in the TCRdb table, and some are missing; sequencing was by immunoSEQ multiplex PCR. V and J calls and clone size are copied from that table; D and trimming were computed from the DNA. Among more than 90,000 clones, 65% to 80% were seen once, and the ten largest hold 2% to 3%. The V call is TRBV4-2, the J call TRBJ2-2, with a possible D match to TRBD2 (6 bases). The receptor's source is a man between 50 and 59 years old with acute or convalescent COVID-19. Sequencing was performed on peripheral blood. CDR3 in amino acids: CASSQEGGVNTGELFF. Here the CDR3 DNA reads TGTGCCAGCAGCCAAGAAGGCGGGGTTAACACCGGGGAGCTGTTTTTT.